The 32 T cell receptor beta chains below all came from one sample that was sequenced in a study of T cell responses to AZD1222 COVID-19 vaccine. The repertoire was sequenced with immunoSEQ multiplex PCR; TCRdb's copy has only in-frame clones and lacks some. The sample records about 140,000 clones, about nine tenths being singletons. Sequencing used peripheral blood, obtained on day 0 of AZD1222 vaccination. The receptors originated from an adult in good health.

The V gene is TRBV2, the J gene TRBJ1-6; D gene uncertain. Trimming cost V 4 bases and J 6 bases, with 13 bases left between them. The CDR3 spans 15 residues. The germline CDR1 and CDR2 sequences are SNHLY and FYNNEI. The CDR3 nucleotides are TGTGCCAGCAGTGTTGAGGCCGGCATTAATTCACCCCTCCACTTT. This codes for CASSVEAGINSPLHF.

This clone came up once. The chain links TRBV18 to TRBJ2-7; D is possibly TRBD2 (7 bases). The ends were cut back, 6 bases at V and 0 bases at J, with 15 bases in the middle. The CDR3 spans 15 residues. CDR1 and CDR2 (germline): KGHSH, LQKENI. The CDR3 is CASSLGGGGSYEQYF. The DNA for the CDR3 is TGTGCCAGCTCCTTGGGCGGGGGCGGCTCCTACGAGCAGTACTTC.

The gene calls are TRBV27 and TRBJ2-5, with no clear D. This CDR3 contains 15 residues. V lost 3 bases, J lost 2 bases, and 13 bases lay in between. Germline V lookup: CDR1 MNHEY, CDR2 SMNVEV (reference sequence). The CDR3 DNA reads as TGTGCCAGCAGTTTCCTCGGCGGAAATCAAGAGACCCAGTACTTC. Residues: CASSFLGGNQETQYF.

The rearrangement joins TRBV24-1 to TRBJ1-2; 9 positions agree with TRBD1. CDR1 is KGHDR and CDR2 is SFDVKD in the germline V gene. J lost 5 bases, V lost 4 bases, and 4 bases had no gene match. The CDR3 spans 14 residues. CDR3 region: CATSEAGTGYGYTF. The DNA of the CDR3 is TGTGCCACCAGTGAGGCCGGGACAGGGTATGGCTACACCTTC.

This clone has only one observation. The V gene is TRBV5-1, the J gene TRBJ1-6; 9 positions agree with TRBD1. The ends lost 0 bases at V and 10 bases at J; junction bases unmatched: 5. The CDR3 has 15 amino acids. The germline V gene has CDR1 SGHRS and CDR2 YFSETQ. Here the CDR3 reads CASSLEGQGGSPLHF. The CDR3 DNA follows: TGCGCCAGCAGCTTGGAGGGACAGGGAGGATCACCCCTCCACTTT. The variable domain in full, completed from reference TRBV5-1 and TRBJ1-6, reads KAGVTQTPRYLIKTRGQQVTLSCSPISGHRSVSWYQQTPGQGLQFLFEYFSETQRNKGNFPGRFSGRQFSNSRSEMNVSTLELGDSALYLCASSLEGQGGSPLHFGNGTRLTVT.

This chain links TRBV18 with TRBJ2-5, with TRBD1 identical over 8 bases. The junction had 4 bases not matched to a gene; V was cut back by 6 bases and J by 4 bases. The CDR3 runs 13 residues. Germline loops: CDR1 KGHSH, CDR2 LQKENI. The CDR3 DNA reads TGTGCCAGCTCCCTTGGGACAGGAGAGACCCAGTACTTC. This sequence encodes CASSLGTGETQYF.

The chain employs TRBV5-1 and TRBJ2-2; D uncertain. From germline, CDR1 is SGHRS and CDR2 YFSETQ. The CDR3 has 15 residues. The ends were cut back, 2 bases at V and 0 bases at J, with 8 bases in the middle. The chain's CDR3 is CASSLERPNTGELFF. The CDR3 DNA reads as TGCGCCAGCAGCTTAGAACGGCCGAACACCGGGGAGCTGTTTTTT. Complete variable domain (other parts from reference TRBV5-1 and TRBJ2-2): KAGVTQTPRYLIKTRGQQVTLSCSPISGHRSVSWYQQTPGQGLQFLFEYFSETQRNKGNFPGRFSGRQFSNSRSEMNVSTLELGDSALYLCASSLERPNTGELFFGEGSRLTVL.

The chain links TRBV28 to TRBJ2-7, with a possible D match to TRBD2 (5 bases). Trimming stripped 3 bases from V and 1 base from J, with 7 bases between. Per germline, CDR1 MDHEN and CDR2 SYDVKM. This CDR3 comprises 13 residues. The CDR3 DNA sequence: TGTGCCAGCAGTTTCGGGAATTCCTACGAGCAGTACTTC. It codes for CASSFGNSYEQYF.

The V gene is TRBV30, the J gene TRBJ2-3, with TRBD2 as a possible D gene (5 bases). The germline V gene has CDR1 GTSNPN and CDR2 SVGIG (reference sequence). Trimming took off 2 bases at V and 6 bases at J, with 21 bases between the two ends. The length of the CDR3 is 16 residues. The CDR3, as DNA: TGTGCCTGGAGTATAGGAGGCTCAACACCGTGGGATACGCAGTATTTT. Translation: CAWSIGGSTPWDTQYF.

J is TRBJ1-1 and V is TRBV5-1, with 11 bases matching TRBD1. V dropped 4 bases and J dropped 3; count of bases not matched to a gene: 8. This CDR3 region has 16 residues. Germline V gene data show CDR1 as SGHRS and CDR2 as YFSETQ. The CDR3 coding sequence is TGCGCCAGCAGCCTGTTGGACAGGGGGCGCGACACTGAAGCTTTCTTT. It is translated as CASSLLDRGRDTEAFF.

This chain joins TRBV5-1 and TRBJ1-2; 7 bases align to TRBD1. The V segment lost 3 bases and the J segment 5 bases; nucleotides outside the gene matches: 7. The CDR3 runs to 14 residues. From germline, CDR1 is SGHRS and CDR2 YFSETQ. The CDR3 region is CASSWDTGEYGYTF. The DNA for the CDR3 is TGCGCCAGCAGCTGGGATACAGGGGAGTATGGCTACACCTTC.

CDR3 sequence reads: CASSSASPEQYF. Here the CDR3 DNA reads TGTGCCAGCAGCTCGGCCTCGCCCGAGCAGTACTTC. V usage is TRBV11-2 and J usage is TRBJ2-7; D ambiguous. This CDR3 spans 12 amino acids. Per the germline V gene, CDR1 is SGHAT and CDR2 is FQNNGV. V was trimmed by 4 bases and J by 6 bases, leaving 10 bases between them.

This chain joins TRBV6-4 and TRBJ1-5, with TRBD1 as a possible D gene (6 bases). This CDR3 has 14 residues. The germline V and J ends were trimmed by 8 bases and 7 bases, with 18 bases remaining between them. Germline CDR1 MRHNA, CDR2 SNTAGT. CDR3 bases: TGTGCCAGCCCACCAAACAGGGTTGGACAGCCCCAGCATTTT. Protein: CASPPNRVGQPQHF.

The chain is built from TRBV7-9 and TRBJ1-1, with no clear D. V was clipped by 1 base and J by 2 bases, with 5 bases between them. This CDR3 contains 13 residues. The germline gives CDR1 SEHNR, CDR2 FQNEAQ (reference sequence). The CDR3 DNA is TGTGCCAGCAGCTTAGAGGCTAACACTGAAGCTTTCTTT. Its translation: CASSLEANTEAFF.

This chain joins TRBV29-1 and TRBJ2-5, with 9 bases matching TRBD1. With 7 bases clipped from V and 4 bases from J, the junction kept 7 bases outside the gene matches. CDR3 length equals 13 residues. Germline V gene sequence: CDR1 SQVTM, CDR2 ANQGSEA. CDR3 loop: CSGRDRVGETQYF. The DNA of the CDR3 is TGCAGCGGCCGGGACAGGGTAGGAGAGACCCAGTACTTC. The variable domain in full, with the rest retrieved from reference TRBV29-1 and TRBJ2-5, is SAVISQKPSRDICQRGTSLTIQCQVDSQVTMMFWYRQQPGQSLTLIATANQGSEATYESGFVIDKFPISRPNLTFSTLTVSNMSPEDSSIYLCSGRDRVGETQYFGPGTRLLVL.

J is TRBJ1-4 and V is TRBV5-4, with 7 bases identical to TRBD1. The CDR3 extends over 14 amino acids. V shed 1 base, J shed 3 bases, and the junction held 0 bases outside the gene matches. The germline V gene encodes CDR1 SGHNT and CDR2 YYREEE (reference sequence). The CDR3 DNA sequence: TGTGCCAGCAGCTTGCAGGGGGCTAATGAAAAACTGTTTTTT. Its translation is CASSLQGANEKLFF.

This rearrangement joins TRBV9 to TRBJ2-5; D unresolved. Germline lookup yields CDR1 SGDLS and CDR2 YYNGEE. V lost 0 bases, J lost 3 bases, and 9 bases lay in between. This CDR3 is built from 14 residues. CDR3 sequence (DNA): TGTGCCAGCAGCGTAGGAACCCGAGAAGAGACCCAGTACTTC. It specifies CASSVGTREETQYF.

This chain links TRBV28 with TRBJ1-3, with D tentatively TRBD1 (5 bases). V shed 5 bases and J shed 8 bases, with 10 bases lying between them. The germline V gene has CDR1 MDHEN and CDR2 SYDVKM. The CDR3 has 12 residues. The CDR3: CASSLTGDTIYF. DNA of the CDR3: TGTGCCAGCAGTCTTACGGGGGACACCATATATTTT. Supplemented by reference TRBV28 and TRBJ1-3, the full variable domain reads DVKVTQSSRYLVKRTGEKVFLECVQDMDHENMFWYRQDPGLGLRLIYFSYDVKMKEKGDIPEGYSVSREKKERFSLILESASTNQTSMYLCASSLTGDTIYFGEGSWLTVV.

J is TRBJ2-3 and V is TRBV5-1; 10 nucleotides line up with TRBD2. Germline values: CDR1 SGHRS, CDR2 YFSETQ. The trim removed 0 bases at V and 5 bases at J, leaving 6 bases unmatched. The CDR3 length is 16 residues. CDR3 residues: CASSLGLAGAEDTQYF. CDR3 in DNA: TGCGCCAGCAGCTTGGGGCTAGCGGGAGCGGAAGATACGCAGTATTTT.

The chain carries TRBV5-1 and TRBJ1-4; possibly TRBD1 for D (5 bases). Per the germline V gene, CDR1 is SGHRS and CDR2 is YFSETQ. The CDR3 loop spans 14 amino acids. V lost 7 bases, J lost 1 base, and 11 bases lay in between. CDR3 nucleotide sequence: TGCGCCAGCTCGCCGGGGGGAACTAATGAAAAACTGTTTTTT. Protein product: CASSPGGTNEKLFF.

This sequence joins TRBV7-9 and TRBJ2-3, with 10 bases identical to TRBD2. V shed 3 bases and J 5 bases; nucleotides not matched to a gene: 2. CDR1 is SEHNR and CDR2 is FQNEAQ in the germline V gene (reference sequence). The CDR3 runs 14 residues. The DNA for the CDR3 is TGTGCCAGCAGCTTGAGCGGGAGGGAAGATACGCAGTATTTT. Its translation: CASSLSGREDTQYF.

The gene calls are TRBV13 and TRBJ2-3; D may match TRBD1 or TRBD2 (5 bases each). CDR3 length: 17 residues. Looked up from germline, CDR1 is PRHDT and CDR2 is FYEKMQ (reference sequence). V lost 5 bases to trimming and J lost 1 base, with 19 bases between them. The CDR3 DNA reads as TGTGCCAGCAGCGGCCGGGACCTCGACGGGGGCACAGATACGCAGTATTTT. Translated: CASSGRDLDGGTDTQYF. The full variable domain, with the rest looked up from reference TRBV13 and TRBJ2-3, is AAGVIQSPRHLIKEKRETATLKCYPIPRHDTVYWYQQGPGQDPQFLISFYEKMQSDKGSIPDRFSAQQFSDYHSELNMSSLELGDSALYFCASSGRDLDGGTDTQYFGPGTRLTVL.

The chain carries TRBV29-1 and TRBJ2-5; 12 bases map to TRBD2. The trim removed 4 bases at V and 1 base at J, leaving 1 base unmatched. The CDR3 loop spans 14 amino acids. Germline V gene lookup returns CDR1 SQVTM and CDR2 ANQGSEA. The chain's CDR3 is CSVGTSGIQETQYF. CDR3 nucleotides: TGCAGCGTTGGGACTAGCGGGATCCAAGAGACCCAGTACTTC.

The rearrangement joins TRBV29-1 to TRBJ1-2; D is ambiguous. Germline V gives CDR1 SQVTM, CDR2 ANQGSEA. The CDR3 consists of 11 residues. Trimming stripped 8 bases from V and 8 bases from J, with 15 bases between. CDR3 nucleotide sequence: TGCAGCCTATGGGCGGGTGGGGGCTACACCTTC. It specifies CSLWAGGGYTF.

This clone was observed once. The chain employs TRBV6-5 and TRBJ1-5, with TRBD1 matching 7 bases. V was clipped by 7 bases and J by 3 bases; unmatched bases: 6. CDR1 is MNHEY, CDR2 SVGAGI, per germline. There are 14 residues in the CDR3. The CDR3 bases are TGTGCCAGCACCGCAGGGGGGCTCAATCAGCCCCAGCATTTT. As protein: CASTAGGLNQPQHF.

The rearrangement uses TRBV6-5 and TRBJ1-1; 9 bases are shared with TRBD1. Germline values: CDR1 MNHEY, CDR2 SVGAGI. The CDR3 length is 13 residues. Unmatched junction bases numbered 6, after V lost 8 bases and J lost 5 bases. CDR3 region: CASGGQGWTEAFF. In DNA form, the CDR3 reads TGTGCCAGCGGCGGACAGGGGTGGACTGAAGCTTTCTTT.

CDR3: CASSLRDRGTYEQYF. The CDR3 DNA reads TGCGCCAGCAGCCTCCGGGACAGGGGCACCTACGAGCAGTACTTC. The genes are TRBV4-1 and TRBJ2-7; 10 nucleotides align to TRBD1. The germline V gene has CDR1 MGHRA and CDR2 YSYEKL. The CDR3 spans 15 residues. V was pared by 4 bases and J by 2 bases, with 5 bases of the junction left unmatched.

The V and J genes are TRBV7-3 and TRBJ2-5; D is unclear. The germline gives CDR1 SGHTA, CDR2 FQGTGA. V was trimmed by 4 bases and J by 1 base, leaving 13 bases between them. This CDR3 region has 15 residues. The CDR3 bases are TGTGCCAGCAGCTCGCGTGTAAAGGTCCAAGAGACCCAGTACTTC. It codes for CASSSRVKVQETQYF.

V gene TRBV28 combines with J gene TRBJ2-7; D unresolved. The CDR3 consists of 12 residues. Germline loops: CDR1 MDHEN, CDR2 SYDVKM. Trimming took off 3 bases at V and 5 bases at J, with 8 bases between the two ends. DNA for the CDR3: TGTGCCAGCAGTTTGTTTGGGGACGAGCAGTACTTC. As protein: CASSLFGDEQYF.

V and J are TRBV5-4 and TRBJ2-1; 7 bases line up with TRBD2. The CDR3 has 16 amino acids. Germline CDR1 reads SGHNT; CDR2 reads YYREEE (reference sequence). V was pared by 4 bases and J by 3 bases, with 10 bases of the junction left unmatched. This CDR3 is CASSPYLAEVYNEQFF. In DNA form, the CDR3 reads TGTGCCAGCAGCCCTTATCTAGCGGAGGTCTACAATGAGCAGTTCTTC.

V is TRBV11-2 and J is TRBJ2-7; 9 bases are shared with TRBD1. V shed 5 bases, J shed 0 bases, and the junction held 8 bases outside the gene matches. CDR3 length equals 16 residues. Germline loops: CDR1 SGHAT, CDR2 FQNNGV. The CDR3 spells CASSARTGEGSYEQYF. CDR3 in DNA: TGTGCCAGCAGCGCAAGGACAGGGGAAGGCTCCTACGAGCAGTACTTC.

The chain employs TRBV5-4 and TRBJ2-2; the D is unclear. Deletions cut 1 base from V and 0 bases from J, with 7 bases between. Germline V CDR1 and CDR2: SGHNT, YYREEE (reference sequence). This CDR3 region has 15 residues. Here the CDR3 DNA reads TGTGCCAGCAGCTTGTGGTCGGCGAACACCGGGGAGCTGTTTTTT. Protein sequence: CASSLWSANTGELFF.